This T cell receptor (gamma chain) derives from a study of gamma-delta T cells after stem cell transplantation. TCRdb reapplied CATT to the RT-PCR reads. The data contain more than 300 gamma-chain clones, 4.7% of them singletons. This clone was seen more than once but under ten times. Only one base separates this from a far larger clonotype, so it likely reflects a read error. The CDR3 is 15 residues long. The germline V gene has CDR1 GITISATS and CDR2 ISYDGTV (reference sequence). The clonotype comes from a human donor. It is not recorded whose cells these are; they may come from a transplant donor. Sequencing used gamma-delta T cells. The rearrangement uses TRGV9 and TRGJP. The CDR3 protein is CASWEVKLGKKIKVF. The CDR3 DNA follows: TGTGCCTCGTGGGAGGTGAAGTTGGGCAAAAAAATCAAGGTATTT.